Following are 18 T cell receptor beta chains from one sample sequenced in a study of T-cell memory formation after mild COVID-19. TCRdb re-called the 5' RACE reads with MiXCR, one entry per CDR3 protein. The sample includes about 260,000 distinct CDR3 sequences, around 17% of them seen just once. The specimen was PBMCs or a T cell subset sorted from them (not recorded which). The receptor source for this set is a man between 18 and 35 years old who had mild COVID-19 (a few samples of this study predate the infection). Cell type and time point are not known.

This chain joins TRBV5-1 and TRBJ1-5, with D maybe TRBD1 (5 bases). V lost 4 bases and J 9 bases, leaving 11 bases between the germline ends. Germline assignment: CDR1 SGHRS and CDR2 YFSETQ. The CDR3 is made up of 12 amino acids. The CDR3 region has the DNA TGCGCCAGCAGCGGGGAAAGGGGGCCCCAGCATTTT. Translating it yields CASSGERGPQHF.

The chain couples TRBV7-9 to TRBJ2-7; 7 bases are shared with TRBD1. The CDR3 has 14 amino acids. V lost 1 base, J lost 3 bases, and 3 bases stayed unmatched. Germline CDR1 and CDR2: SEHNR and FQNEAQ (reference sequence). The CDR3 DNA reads TGTGCCAGCAGCTTAGGACAGGGCGTCTACGAGCAGTACGTC. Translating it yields CASSLGQGVYEQYV.

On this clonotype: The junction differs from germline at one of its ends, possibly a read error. The chain's CDR3 is CSARDRLGRETKYF. CDR3 bases: TGCAGTGCTAGAGATCGGTTGGGCCGCGAGACCAAGTACTTC. V is TRBV20-1 and J is TRBJ2-5; D call uncertain. CDR1 is DFQATT, CDR2 SNEGSKA, per germline (reference sequence). This CDR3 is 14 amino acids long.

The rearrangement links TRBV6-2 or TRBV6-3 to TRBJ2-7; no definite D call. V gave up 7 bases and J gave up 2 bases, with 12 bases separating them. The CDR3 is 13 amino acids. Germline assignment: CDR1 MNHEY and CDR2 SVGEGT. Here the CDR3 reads CASIRRVPYEQYF. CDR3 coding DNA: TGTGCCAGCATCCGAAGGGTTCCCTACGAGCAGTACTTC.

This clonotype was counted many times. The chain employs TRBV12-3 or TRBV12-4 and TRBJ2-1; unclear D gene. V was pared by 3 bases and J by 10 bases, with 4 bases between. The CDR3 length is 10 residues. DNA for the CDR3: TGTGCCAGCAGTTTGATCGAGCAGTTCTTC. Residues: CASSLIEQFF.

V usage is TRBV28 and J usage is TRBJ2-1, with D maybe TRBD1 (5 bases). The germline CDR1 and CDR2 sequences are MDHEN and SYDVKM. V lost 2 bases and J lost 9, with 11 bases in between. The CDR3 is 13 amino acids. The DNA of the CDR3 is TGTGCCAGCAGTTTACAGGGCCGGCGTGAGCAGTTCTTC. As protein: CASSLQGRREQFF.

DNA for the CDR3: TGTGCCAGCAGCTTAGGGACAGGGGCTAGGGAGCAGTACTTC. It specifies CASSLGTGAREQYF. The genes are TRBV4-2 and TRBJ2-7; TRBD1 matches 10 bases. V was pared by 5 bases and J by 7 bases, with 8 bases of the junction left unmatched. Per germline, CDR1 LGHNA and CDR2 YNFKEQ. The CDR3 length is 14 residues.

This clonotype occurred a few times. The CDR3, as DNA: TGTGCCAGCAGTGCCACGGGCCGGGGCTACACCTTC. Its protein product is CASSATGRGYTF. The rearrangement links TRBV2 to TRBJ1-2; D is unclear. There are 12 residues in the CDR3. The V gene lost 4 bases and the J gene lost 8 bases, with 11 bases spanning the gap. Germline V gene data show CDR1 as SNHLY and CDR2 as FYNNEI. The entire variable domain, with the rest obtained from reference TRBV2 and TRBJ1-2, is as follows: EPEVTQTPSHQVTQMGQEVILRCVPISNHLYFYWYRQILGQKVEFLVSFYNNEISEKSEIFDDQFSVERPDGSNFTLKIRSTKLEDSAMYFCASSATGRGYTFGSGTRLTVV.

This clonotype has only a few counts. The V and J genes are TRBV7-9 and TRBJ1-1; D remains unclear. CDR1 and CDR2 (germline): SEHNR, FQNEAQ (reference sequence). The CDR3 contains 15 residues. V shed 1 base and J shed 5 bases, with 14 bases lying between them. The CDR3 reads CASSLGSGAETEAFF. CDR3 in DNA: TGTGCCAGCAGCTTAGGGTCAGGTGCGGAGACTGAAGCTTTCTTT.

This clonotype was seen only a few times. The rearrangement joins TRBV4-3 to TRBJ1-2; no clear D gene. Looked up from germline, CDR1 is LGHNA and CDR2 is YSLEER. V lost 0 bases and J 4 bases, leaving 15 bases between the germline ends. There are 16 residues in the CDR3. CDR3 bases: TGCGCCAGCAGCCAAGATCGAATCCCGGATCCCTATGGCTACACCTTC. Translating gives CASSQDRIPDPYGYTF.

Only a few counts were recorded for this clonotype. In DNA, the CDR3 is TGTGCCAGCAGCGAATACAGGGGGGGTAGAGGCTACACCTTC. Encoded protein: CASSEYRGGRGYTF. The chain employs TRBV27 and TRBJ1-2; 8 bases line up with TRBD1. The CDR3 loop spans 14 amino acids. From germline, CDR1 is MNHEY and CDR2 SMNVEV (reference sequence). After removal of 6 bases from V and 8 bases from J, the junction contained 11 bases not matched to a gene.

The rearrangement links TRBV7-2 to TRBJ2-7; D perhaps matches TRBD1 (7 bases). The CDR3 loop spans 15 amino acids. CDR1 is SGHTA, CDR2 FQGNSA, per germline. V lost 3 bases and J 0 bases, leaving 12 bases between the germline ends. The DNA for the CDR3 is TGTGCCAGCAGCTTTTTCAGGGGGGCCTCCTACGAGCAGTACTTC. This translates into CASSFFRGASYEQYF.

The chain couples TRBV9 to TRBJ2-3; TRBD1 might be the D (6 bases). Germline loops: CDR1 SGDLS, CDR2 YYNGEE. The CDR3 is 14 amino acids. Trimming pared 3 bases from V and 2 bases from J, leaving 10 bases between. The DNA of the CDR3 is TGTGCCAGCAGCGAAGACAGGAACACAGATACGCAGTATTTT. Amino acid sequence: CASSEDRNTDTQYF.

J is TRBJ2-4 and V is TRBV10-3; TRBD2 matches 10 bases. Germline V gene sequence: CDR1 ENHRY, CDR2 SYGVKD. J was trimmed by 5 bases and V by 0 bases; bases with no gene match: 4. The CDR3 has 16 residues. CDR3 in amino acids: CAISESERGGQNIQYF. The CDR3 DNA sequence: TGTGCCATCAGTGAGTCGGAGCGGGGGGGGCAAAACATTCAGTACTTC.

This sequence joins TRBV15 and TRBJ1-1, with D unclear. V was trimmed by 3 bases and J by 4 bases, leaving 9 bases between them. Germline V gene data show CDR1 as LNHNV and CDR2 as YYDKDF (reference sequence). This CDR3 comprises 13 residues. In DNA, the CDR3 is TGTGCCACCAGCAGCGAGGTTGGCACTGAAGCTTTCTTT. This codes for CATSSEVGTEAFF.

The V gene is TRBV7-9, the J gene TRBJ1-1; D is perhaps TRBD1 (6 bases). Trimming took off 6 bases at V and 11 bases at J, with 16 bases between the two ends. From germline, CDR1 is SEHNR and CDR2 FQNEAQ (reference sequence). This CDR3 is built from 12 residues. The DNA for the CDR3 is TGTGCCAGCAGTCCTCGAGGGGGGCTGGCTTTCTTT. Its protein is CASSPRGGLAFF.

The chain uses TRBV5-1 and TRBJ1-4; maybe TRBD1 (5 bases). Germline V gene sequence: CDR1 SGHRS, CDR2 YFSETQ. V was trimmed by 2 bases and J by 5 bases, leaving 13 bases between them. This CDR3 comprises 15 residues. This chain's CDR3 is CASSFLDTQNEKLFF. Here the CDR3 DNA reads TGCGCCAGCAGCTTCCTGGACACACAGAATGAAAAACTGTTTTTT. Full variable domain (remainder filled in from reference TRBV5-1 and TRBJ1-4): KAGVTQTPRYLIKTRGQQVTLSCSPISGHRSVSWYQQTPGQGLQFLFEYFSETQRNKGNFPGRFSGRQFSNSRSEMNVSTLELGDSALYLCASSFLDTQNEKLFFGSGTQLSVL.

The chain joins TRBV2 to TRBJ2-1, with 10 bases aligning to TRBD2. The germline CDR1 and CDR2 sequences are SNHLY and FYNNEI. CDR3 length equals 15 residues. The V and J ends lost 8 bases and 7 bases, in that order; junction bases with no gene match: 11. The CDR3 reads CASVRLAGARNEQFF. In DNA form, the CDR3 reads TGTGCCAGCGTCCGCCTAGCGGGGGCCCGGAATGAGCAGTTCTTC.